This TCR beta chain was identified during a study of T-cell reconstitution after alpha-beta-depleted transplantation in children. Broader study findings: Reportedly, alpha-beta T cells present about two months post-transplant originated from several hundred expanded clones of graft origin. T-cell numbers and diversity one year post-transplant derived largely from freshly generated T cells.

Unique molecular identifiers tagged the TCRbeta library. Each CDR3 protein gets one entry after TCRdb re-called the PCR reads with MiXCR. The data show about 290,000 distinct CDR3 sequences, with approximately 7.3% seen just once and about 8.2% held by the top ten. V was cut by 4 bases and J by 5 bases, with 30 bases left in between. The V gene's germline CDR1 is DFQATT and CDR2 SNEGSKA (reference sequence). The CDR3 extends over 18 amino acids. This clonotype has ten or more counts. Its antigen is currently unknown. Sequencing was performed on peripheral blood, taken 360 days after TCRalphabeta/CD19-depleted stem cell transplant. This receptor was taken from a female patient aged 2-15 years who had a stem cell transplant for Fanconi anemia, so the T cells may come from the graft donor. This chain joins TRBV20-1 and TRBJ2-7; possible D gene TRBD1, 5 bases. CDR3 nucleotide sequence: TGCAGTGCTACCCCCGTCCCCCAGGGCCAAGTTAAAAACCACGAGCAGTACTTC. Amino acids: CSATPVPQGQVKNHEQYF.